The 28 T cell receptor beta chains below were found in one sample sequenced in a study of identical twins. MiXCR, applied by TCRdb to the 5' RACE reads, yields one record per CDR3 protein. There are around 570,000 distinct CDR3 sequences in the sample; roughly 9.9% occur only once, and around 3.1% lies in the top ten. The sample was also reused in another study, on yellow fever vaccine responses in identical twins.

Sequenced input: PBMCs. The receptors were gathered from a woman aged 18-29 years in good health.

In this sample, this clonotype turned up a few times. CDR3 region: CASSQELGDWANVLTF. For the CDR3, the DNA is TGCGCCAGCAGCCAAGAGTTAGGGGACTGGGCCAACGTCCTGACTTTC. The chain carries TRBV4-1 and TRBJ2-6; a weak D match, TRBD2 (6 bases). Per the germline V gene, CDR1 is MGHRA and CDR2 is YSYEKL. Deletions cut 0 bases from V and 5 bases from J, with 11 bases between. The CDR3 spans 16 residues.

This chain links TRBV12-3 or TRBV12-4 with TRBJ2-1; D gene ambiguous. The CDR3 has 16 residues. Trimming removed 6 bases at V and 1 base at J, with 16 bases between. CDR3 sequence: CASRQFVMPSYNEQFF. Written as DNA, the CDR3 is TGTGCCAGCAGACAATTCGTTATGCCTTCCTACAATGAGCAGTTCTTC.

This clonotype was counted at least ten times. The chain is built from TRBV5-1 and TRBJ2-1; D ambiguous. The CDR3 spans 15 residues. Trimming left V 1 base short and J 0 bases short, with 8 bases between. CDR1 and CDR2 from the germline V gene are SGHRS and YFSETQ. Here the CDR3 reads CASSLWGSSYNEQFF. CDR3 in DNA: TGCGCCAGCAGCTTGTGGGGAAGCTCCTACAATGAGCAGTTCTTC.

The table lists this clonotype with many counts. V and J are TRBV2 and TRBJ1-5; D not resolved. This CDR3 is 13 amino acids long. V was clipped by 8 bases and J by 3 bases, with 11 bases between them. Germline-derived CDR1 and CDR2 are SNHLY and FYNNEI. The CDR3 nucleotides read TGTGCCAGCGGATACACTATCAATCAGCCCCAGCATTTT. Translation gives CASGYTINQPQHF.

This clonotype was seen repeatedly, ten times or more. The chain couples TRBV5-1 to TRBJ2-5; D unresolved. Germline-derived CDR1 and CDR2 are SGHRS and YFSETQ. The CDR3 totals 12 residues. Between the trimmed V and J ends, which lost 4 bases and 4 bases, there was a span of 8 bases. The CDR3 sequence is CASSPERETQYF. The CDR3 coding sequence is TGCGCCAGCAGCCCTGAGAGAGAGACCCAGTACTTC.

This clonotype was seen ten or more times. The chain uses TRBV20-1 and TRBJ2-7; 8 bases are a match to TRBD2. The germline gives CDR1 DFQATT, CDR2 SNEGSKA (reference sequence). This CDR3 contains 16 residues. V lost 0 bases and J lost 3; bases outside the gene matches: 10. The CDR3 reads CSARDIMASGLYEQYF. CDR3 DNA: TGCAGTGCTAGAGATATTATGGCTAGCGGGCTCTACGAGCAGTACTTC.

This clonotype was seen more than once but under ten times. The chain links TRBV23-1 to TRBJ2-7, with a possible D match to TRBD1 (6 bases). TRBV23-1 is an ORF, and what it does is uncertain. CDR3 length: 15 amino acids. Trimming pared 5 bases from V and 0 bases from J, leaving 14 bases between. The CDR3 DNA reads as TGCGCCAGCAGTGAAGGGGGACACCTCTCCTACGAGCAGTACTTC. Translated: CASSEGGHLSYEQYF.

This clonotype has a count of ten or more. The rearrangement uses TRBV5-6 and TRBJ2-2; D is possibly TRBD1 (5 bases). The germline V gene encodes CDR1 SGHDT and CDR2 YYEEEE. With 5 bases removed from V and 3 bases from J, the gap between germline ends came to 11 bases. This CDR3 has 14 amino acids. CDR3 loop: CASRPDRYTGELFF. The CDR3 DNA is TGTGCCAGCAGGCCTGACAGATACACCGGGGAGCTGTTTTTT.

This clonotype was observed a handful of times. The chain employs TRBV6-1 and TRBJ2-5; 7 bases align to TRBD2. CDR1 is MNHNS, CDR2 SASEGT, per germline. CDR3 length: 16 residues. With 2 bases clipped from V and 5 bases from J, the junction kept 11 bases outside the gene matches. The CDR3 here is CASSERRVTSMETQYF. The CDR3 bases are TGTGCCAGCAGTGAAAGACGGGTGACTAGCATGGAGACCCAGTACTTC.

The CDR3 region is CASSYFGANEQFF. DNA of the CDR3: TGTGCCAGCAGTTACTTTGGGGCCAATGAGCAGTTCTTC. The chain employs TRBV6-5 and TRBJ2-1, with a tentative D call TRBD1 (5 bases). The length of the CDR3 is 13 residues. Between the trimmed V and J ends, which lost 1 base and 6 bases, there was a span of 7 bases. CDR1 is MNHEY and CDR2 is SVGAGI in the germline V gene.

The chain has TRBV30 and TRBJ1-1; TRBD1 aligns across 8 bases. CDR3 length: 13 residues. CDR1 GTSNPN and CDR2 SVGIG come from the germline V gene (reference sequence). V lost 4 bases to trimming and J lost 5 bases; unmatched junction nucleotides: 6. The DNA for the CDR3 is TGTGCCTGGACGGGACAGGACCGTACTGAAGCTTTCTTT. Protein: CAWTGQDRTEAFF.

There are many counts of this clonotype. V and J are TRBV21-1 and TRBJ2-3; TRBD2 is the table's D call, not checked against the DNA. TRBV21-1 is marked as a pseudogene. This CDR3 spans 15 amino acids. CDR3 sequence (DNA): TGTGCCAGCAACTACATAGCGGACTGCACAGATACGCAGTATTTT. The encoded protein is CASNYIADCTDTQYF.

The chain employs TRBV10-3 and TRBJ2-2; 12 bases map to TRBD2. The CDR3 length is 19 residues. With 0 bases clipped from V and 0 bases from J, the junction kept 5 bases outside the gene matches. CDR1 and CDR2 (germline): ENHRY, SYGVKD. The CDR3 loop is CAISESRLAGAPNTGELFF. Here the CDR3 DNA reads TGTGCCATCAGTGAGTCAAGACTAGCGGGGGCGCCGAACACCGGGGAGCTGTTTTTT.

This clonotype was detected ten times or more. V usage is TRBV3-1 and J usage is TRBJ2-2; 8 bases fit TRBD1. The V and J ends lost 1 base and 7 bases, in that order; junction bases with no gene match: 11. The CDR3 is made up of 17 amino acids. Germline CDR1 is LGHDT and CDR2 is YNNKEL (reference sequence). The CDR3 DNA is TGTGCCAGCAGCCAAGGGAGTAGGACAGGGAGAGTCGGGGAGCTGTTTTTT. Residues: CASSQGSRTGRVGELFF. Looking up the rest from reference TRBV3-1 and TRBJ2-2 gives the full variable domain: DTAVSQTPKYLVTQMGNDKSIKCEQNLGHDTMYWYKQDSKKFLKIMFSYNNKELIINETVPNRFSPKSPDKAHLNLHINSLELGDSAVYFCASSQGSRTGRVGELFFGEGSRLTVL.

This clonotype was observed a few times. The chain employs TRBV20-1 and TRBJ2-5, with TRBD2 identical over 15 bases. Looked up from germline, CDR1 is DFQATT and CDR2 is SNEGSKA (reference sequence). This CDR3 region has 15 residues. V shed 6 bases, J shed 6 bases, and the junction held 8 bases outside the gene matches. This CDR3 is CSARPGLAGGKTQYF. The CDR3 DNA sequence: TGCAGTGCCCGACCGGGACTAGCGGGGGGAAAGACCCAGTACTTC.

This clonotype was detected ten times or more. The chain employs TRBV7-8 and TRBJ1-5, with D maybe TRBD1 (6 bases). The CDR3 totals 15 residues. Trimming took off 5 bases at V and 6 bases at J, with 17 bases between the two ends. Germline-derived CDR1 and CDR2 are SGHVS and FQNEAQ. This chain's CDR3 is CASSNLQGPAQPQHF. CDR3 in DNA: TGTGCCAGCAGCAACCTACAGGGTCCGGCTCAGCCCCAGCATTTT.

V is TRBV4-3 and J is TRBJ2-7, with TRBD1 as a possible D gene (5 bases). CDR1 is LGHNA and CDR2 is YSLEER in the germline V gene. With 4 bases removed from V and 2 bases from J, the gap between germline ends came to 12 bases. This CDR3 comprises 14 residues. CDR3 sequence (DNA): TGCGCCAGCAGCCCAGAGTGGGGCCCCTACGAGCAGTACTTC. This gives the protein CASSPEWGPYEQYF.

This clonotype came up a few times. This chain joins TRBV11-2 and TRBJ2-4; 8 bases line up with TRBD1. V shed 5 bases, J shed 0 bases, and the junction held 15 bases outside the gene matches. The CDR3 has 19 residues. Germline V CDR1 and CDR2: SGHAT, FQNNGV. In nucleotides, the CDR3 is TGTGCCAGCAGCCCCAGGACAGGGAAGGATCCTACAGCCAAAAACATTCAGTACTTC. Amino acid sequence: CASSPRTGKDPTAKNIQYF.

This clonotype showed up many times. The gene calls are TRBV5-1 and TRBJ1-2; 7 nucleotides agree with TRBD1. Unmatched junction bases numbered 6, after V lost 0 bases and J lost 10 bases. Per germline, CDR1 SGHRS and CDR2 YFSETQ. CDR3 length: 13 amino acids. The CDR3 reads CASSLAGRGNYTF. The CDR3 bases are TGCGCCAGCAGCTTGGCCGGCAGGGGGAACTACACCTTC. The entire variable domain, with the rest obtained from reference TRBV5-1 and TRBJ1-2, is as follows: KAGVTQTPRYLIKTRGQQVTLSCSPISGHRSVSWYQQTPGQGLQFLFEYFSETQRNKGNFPGRFSGRQFSNSRSEMNVSTLELGDSALYLCASSLAGRGNYTFGSGTRLTVV.

This clonotype showed up just a few times. V usage is TRBV6-1 and J usage is TRBJ2-7; the D is unclear. The V gene lost 10 bases and the J gene lost 4 bases, with 11 bases spanning the gap. CDR1 and CDR2 from the germline V gene are MNHNS and SASEGT. There are 11 residues in the CDR3. In nucleotides, the CDR3 is TGTGCCACTACAGCACTATACGAGCAGTACTTC. Protein product: CATTALYEQYF.

V and J are TRBV12-3 or TRBV12-4 and TRBJ2-3; D might be TRBD1 or TRBD2, each matching 5 bases. Trimming cost V 5 bases and J 3 bases, with 15 bases left between them. The CDR3 length is 15 residues. The CDR3 sequence: CASSLYGTPTDTQYF. The CDR3 nucleotides read TGTGCCAGCAGTCTATACGGGACCCCTACAGATACGCAGTATTTT.

V is TRBV5-1 and J is TRBJ2-6, with unresolved D. Trimming cost V 3 bases and J 0 bases, with 10 bases left between them. The CDR3 runs 16 residues. Germline values: CDR1 SGHRS, CDR2 YFSETQ. CDR3 sequence (DNA): TGCGCCAGCAGCTCTGACATAAACTCTGGGGCCAACGTCCTGACTTTC. Its translation is CASSSDINSGANVLTF.

This clonotype was counted many times. This rearrangement joins TRBV29-1 to TRBJ2-6; the D gene is possibly TRBD2 (5 bases). The CDR3 sequence is 14 residues long. V lost 5 bases and J 1 base, leaving 9 bases between the germline ends. Per germline, CDR1 SQVTM and CDR2 ANQGSEA. CDR3 sequence reads: CSVRGISGANVLTF. The CDR3 DNA follows: TGCAGCGTTAGAGGGATTTCTGGGGCCAACGTCCTGACTTTC.

A few counts support this clonotype. V and J are TRBV10-1 and TRBJ2-3; possibly TRBD1 for D (6 bases). The V end lost 4 bases, the J end lost 1 base, and 12 bases lay between the germline ends. The CDR3 consists of 15 residues. Looked up from germline, CDR1 is WNHNN and CDR2 is SYGVQD (reference sequence). For the CDR3, the DNA is TGCGCCAGCAGTGGTTGGACAGAGGGCACAGATACGCAGTATTTT. Protein sequence: CASSGWTEGTDTQYF.

This clonotype was observed many times. The chain has TRBV11-2 and TRBJ2-2; 12 bases are shared with TRBD2. The CDR3 loop spans 20 amino acids. The trim removed 7 bases at V and 5 bases at J, leaving 20 bases unmatched. CDR1 is SGHAT, CDR2 FQNNGV, per germline. CDR3 DNA sequence: TGTGCCAGCACCACCCTAGGGCGTCTAGCGGGGGGGAAGTTGACCGGGGAGCTGTTTTTT. It translates to CASTTLGRLAGGKLTGELFF. Supplemented by reference TRBV11-2 and TRBJ2-2, the full variable domain reads EAGVAQSPRYKIIEKRQSVAFWCNPISGHATLYWYQQILGQGPKLLIQFQNNGVVDDSQLPKDRFSAERLKGVDSTLKIQPAKLEDSAVYLCASTTLGRLAGGKLTGELFFGEGSRLTVL.

In its sample, this clonotype was seen a few times. The rearrangement links TRBV28 to TRBJ2-7, with D hard to call. From germline, CDR1 is MDHEN and CDR2 SYDVKM. CDR3 length: 14 amino acids. Trimming cost V 2 bases and J 0 bases, with 8 bases left between them. The chain's CDR3 is CASSLRLGSYEQYF. The DNA of the CDR3 is TGTGCCAGCAGTTTAAGGTTGGGCTCCTACGAGCAGTACTTC.

The chain has TRBV7-2 and TRBJ2-3; no reliable D call. This CDR3 is 14 amino acids long. CDR1 is SGHTA and CDR2 is FQGNSA in the germline V gene. V was pared by 2 bases and J by 5 bases, with 11 bases between. CDR3 DNA: TGTGCCAGCAGCTTAAGCCCAGCACAAGATACGCAGTATTTT. This translates into CASSLSPAQDTQYF.

This clonotype was picked up a small number of times. This chain links TRBV7-2 with TRBJ2-3, with TRBD2 matching 9 bases. Germline CDR1 is SGHTA and CDR2 is FQGNSA. Germline trimming cut 6 bases from V and 1 base from J; bases unmatched to any gene: 5. The CDR3 is 15 amino acids. The CDR3 spells CASRHSSGGTDTQYF. In DNA form, the CDR3 reads TGTGCCAGCAGACATTCTAGCGGGGGCACAGATACGCAGTATTTT.